A single sample gave rise to the 26 T cell receptor beta chains below, sequenced in a study of blood T cell repertoires in COVID-19. The data were produced by immunoSEQ multiplex PCR, yet TCRdb's version contains in-frame clones alone and is incomplete. The data show 120,000 or so clones, about 85% seen once. The sample was peripheral blood. The source is an elderly man with active or convalescent COVID-19.

The rearrangement uses TRBV4-2 and TRBJ1-4; 8 bases match TRBD1. Germline V gives CDR1 LGHNA, CDR2 YNFKEQ. The V segment lost 5 bases and the J segment 4 bases; nucleotides outside the gene matches: 3. The CDR3 is made up of 14 amino acids. The CDR3 DNA sequence: TGTGCCAGCAGCAAGACAGGGGTTAATGAAAAACTGTTTTTT. It translates to CASSKTGVNEKLFF.

Of note for this clone: A read error may account for a junction end that differs from germline. The chain recombines TRBV2 with TRBJ1-2, with TRBD1 matching over 9 bases. Germline V gene sequence: CDR1 SNHLY, CDR2 FYNNEI. CDR3 size: 11 residues. As DNA, the CDR3 is TGTGCCAGCAGTCTGGACAGGGGCTATACCTTC. This gives the protein CASSLDRGYTF.

About this clone: The identical CDR3 is also encoded by other nucleotide sequences in the sample. V is TRBV7-8 and J is TRBJ2-3; the D is unclear. This CDR3 has 15 residues. V gave up 5 bases and J gave up 1 base, with 13 bases separating them. Germline CDR1 is SGHVS and CDR2 is FQNEAQ. For the CDR3, the DNA is TGTGCCAGCAGCCTCTTCAGGTGGGGCACAGATACGCAGTATTTT. Translated: CASSLFRWGTDTQYF.

This rearrangement joins TRBV19 to TRBJ1-6; 8 nucleotides match TRBD1. V lost 6 bases, J lost 5 bases, and 6 bases stayed unmatched. CDR1 and CDR2 from the germline V gene are LNHDA and SQIVND (reference sequence). CDR3 length: 15 residues. The DNA of the CDR3 is TGTGCCAGTAGCCACAACAGGGGGAATAATTCACCCCTCCACTTT. It encodes CASSHNRGNNSPLHF.

The chain has TRBV7-2 and TRBJ2-7; 7 bases agree with TRBD1. V dropped 6 bases and J dropped 3; count of bases not matched to a gene: 11. Germline V gene data show CDR1 as SGHTA and CDR2 as FQGNSA. The CDR3 is 15 amino acids. The CDR3, as DNA: TGTGCCAGCAGTTGGGCGGACAGGTCGGTCTACGAGCAGTACTTC. Protein: CASSWADRSVYEQYF.

The rearrangement joins TRBV12-3 or TRBV12-4 to TRBJ2-3, with D tentatively TRBD2 (6 bases). The V gene lost 6 bases and the J gene lost 4 bases, with 11 bases spanning the gap. The CDR3 runs 13 residues. The CDR3 spells CASSRLDADTQYF. DNA for the CDR3: TGTGCCAGCAGCCGACTAGATGCAGATACGCAGTATTTT.

The chain employs TRBV19 and TRBJ2-1, with D possibly being TRBD1 (6 bases). The CDR3 has 16 amino acids. From germline, CDR1 is LNHDA and CDR2 SQIVND (reference sequence). V gave up 4 bases and J gave up 0 bases, with 13 bases separating them. The CDR3 reads CASSTVDSRSYNEQFF. CDR3 nucleotides: TGTGCCAGTAGTACAGTGGACAGCCGCTCCTACAATGAGCAGTTCTTC.

The V call is TRBV5-1, the J call TRBJ2-7; TRBD1 agrees at 7 bases. V shed 4 bases, J shed 2 bases, and the junction held 6 bases outside the gene matches. Looked up from germline, CDR1 is SGHRS and CDR2 is YFSETQ. The CDR3 extends over 14 amino acids. This CDR3 reads CASSLGGAAYEQYF. CDR3 DNA sequence: TGCGCCAGCAGCCTAGGGGGCGCGGCCTACGAGCAGTACTTC.

This chain connects TRBV30 to TRBJ1-2, with 9 bases that match TRBD1. The germline gives CDR1 GTSNPN, CDR2 SVGIG (reference sequence). The CDR3 has 13 amino acids. The V and J ends lost 4 bases and 6 bases, in that order; junction bases with no gene match: 6. The CDR3, as DNA: TGTGCCTGGAACCCGGGACAGGGTCATGGCTACACCTTC. As protein: CAWNPGQGHGYTF. Drawing the rest from reference TRBV30 and TRBJ1-2, the complete variable domain is SQTIHQWPATLVQPVGSPLSLECTVEGTSNPNLYWYRQAAGRGLQLLFYSVGIGQISSEVPQNLSASRPQDRQFILSSKKLLLSDSGFYLCAWNPGQGHGYTFGSGTRLTVV.

The genes are TRBV3-1 (or the pseudogene TRBV3-2) and TRBJ1-1; D gene uncertain. V was trimmed by 1 base and J by 7 bases, leaving 19 bases between them. This CDR3 is 16 amino acids long. The germline CDR1 and CDR2 sequences are LGHDT and YNNKEL (reference sequence). The CDR3 bases are TGTGCCAGCAGCCAAGCTTATAAGGGTGGAGGTGGTGAAGCTTTCTTT. Protein product: CASSQAYKGGGGEAFF.

The chain combines TRBV29-1 with TRBJ2-5; maybe TRBD2 (6 bases). The V end was cut by 4 bases, the J end by 0 bases, with 15 bases between. The CDR3 runs 15 residues. Germline CDR1 is SQVTM and CDR2 is ANQGSEA. The CDR3 bases are TGCAGCGTTGGGTTGGGACTTCAGTACCAAGAGACCCAGTACTTC. This encodes CSVGLGLQYQETQYF.

The chain joins TRBV11-2 to TRBJ1-2, with D perhaps matching TRBD1 (5 bases). Between the trimmed V and J ends, which lost 0 bases and 1 base, there was a span of 9 bases. Germline-derived CDR1 and CDR2 are SGHAT and FQNNGV. The CDR3 spans 15 residues. The CDR3 loop reads CASSLETEVNYGYTF. DNA of the CDR3: TGTGCCAGCAGCTTAGAGACAGAAGTTAACTATGGCTACACCTTC.

The chain has TRBV11-2 and TRBJ2-2, with D possibly being TRBD2 (5 bases). The CDR3 has 14 residues. V shed 3 bases and J shed 1 base, with 6 bases lying between them. Germline CDR1 is SGHAT and CDR2 is FQNNGV. CDR3 sequence: CASSLDWNTGELFF. DNA for the CDR3: TGTGCCAGCAGCTTGGACTGGAACACCGGGGAGCTGTTTTTT.

The J gene is TRBJ1-6, the V gene TRBV5-1; 7 positions agree with TRBD1. J lost 9 bases, V lost 4 bases, and 7 bases had no gene match. The CDR3 totals 14 residues. Per the germline V gene, CDR1 is SGHRS and CDR2 is YFSETQ. The CDR3: CASSLRTGTSPLHF. The CDR3 nucleotides read TGCGCCAGCAGCCTCCGGACAGGAACTTCACCCCTCCACTTT.

The chain joins TRBV7-2 to TRBJ1-2; TRBD1 aligns across 7 bases. CDR1 is SGHTA, CDR2 FQGNSA, per germline. The trim removed 5 bases at V and 4 bases at J, leaving 10 bases unmatched. This CDR3 is 15 amino acids long. The CDR3 loop reads CASSKMTGLTYGYTF. The DNA for the CDR3 is TGTGCCAGCAGCAAAATGACAGGGTTAACCTATGGCTACACCTTC.

The CDR3 here is CASGRDTTYGYTF. For the CDR3, the DNA is TGTGCCAGCGGCCGGGACACGACATATGGCTACACCTTC. The chain recombines TRBV3-1 (or the pseudogene TRBV3-2) with TRBJ1-2; D might be TRBD1 (6 bases). The CDR3 spans 13 residues. Trimming took off 8 bases at V and 5 bases at J, with 15 bases between the two ends. Germline values: CDR1 LGHDT, CDR2 YNNKEL (reference sequence).

This CDR3 reads CASSPREESPLHF. CDR3 DNA: TGTGCCAGCAGCCCAAGGGAGGAGTCACCCCTCCACTTT. This chain links TRBV6-5 with TRBJ1-6; no clear D gene. Trimming cost V 6 bases and J 10 bases, with 13 bases left between them. Germline V gene data show CDR1 as MNHEY and CDR2 as SVGAGI. The CDR3 contains 13 residues.

The rearrangement uses TRBV6-1 and TRBJ1-5; D not resolved. Trimming removed 3 bases at V and 6 bases at J, with 9 bases between. This CDR3 has 13 residues. The germline V gene encodes CDR1 MNHNS and CDR2 SASEGT. The CDR3, as DNA: TGTGCCAGCAGTGACCAGGAGGGTCAGCCCCAGCATTTT. This codes for CASSDQEGQPQHF.

This chain links TRBV4-3 with TRBJ2-3, with 12 bases matching TRBD1. The CDR3 runs to 15 residues. The V gene end was trimmed by 4 bases and the J gene end by 4 bases; junction bases not matched to a gene: 3. Germline-derived CDR1 and CDR2 are LGHNA and YSLEER. The CDR3 DNA sequence: TGCGCCAGCAGCCGGGACAGGGGGCAGGCAGATACGCAGTATTTT. This codes for CASSRDRGQADTQYF.

The chain couples TRBV15 to TRBJ2-5; D is perhaps TRBD2 (6 bases). The CDR3 loop spans 16 amino acids. Germline V CDR1 and CDR2: LNHNV, YYDKDF (reference sequence). The germline V and J ends were trimmed by 0 bases and 5 bases, with 16 bases remaining between them. The CDR3 is CATSRDLAAGMETQYF. CDR3 coding DNA: TGTGCCACCAGCAGAGATTTGGCGGCGGGGATGGAGACCCAGTACTTC.

This rearrangement joins TRBV4-2 to TRBJ1-3, with TRBD1 as a possible D gene (6 bases). This CDR3 comprises 17 residues. V lost 6 bases to trimming and J lost 8 bases, with 26 bases between them. Per the germline V gene, CDR1 is LGHNA and CDR2 is YNFKEQ. The CDR3 protein is CASRPSAGAPLDYTIYF. CDR3 bases: TGTGCCAGCAGACCTTCGGCGGGGGCGCCATTGGATTACACCATATATTTT.

The genes are TRBV5-8 and TRBJ1-5; D gene uncertain. There are 16 residues in the CDR3. CDR1 and CDR2 from the germline V gene are SGHTS and YDEGEE. V was cut by 4 bases and J by 0 bases, with 14 bases left in between. CDR3 residues: CASSHLRGYSNQPQHF. As DNA, the CDR3 is TGTGCCAGCAGCCACCTGAGAGGCTATAGCAATCAGCCCCAGCATTTT.

This clone was recorded once. V and J are TRBV28 and TRBJ1-2, with 7 positions matching TRBD1. The trim removed 6 bases at V and 4 bases at J, leaving 2 bases unmatched. The CDR3 contains 12 residues. The germline gives CDR1 MDHEN, CDR2 SYDVKM. DNA of the CDR3: TGTGCCAGCAGGACAGGGATCTATGGCTACACCTTC. Residues: CASRTGIYGYTF.

This chain links TRBV30 with TRBJ2-7; tentatively, D is TRBD1 (6 bases). Trimming left V 4 bases short and J 5 bases short, with 18 bases between. The CDR3 runs to 14 residues. Looked up from germline, CDR1 is GTSNPN and CDR2 is SVGIG (reference sequence). DNA for the CDR3: TGTGCCTGGACTCCAACCAGTTACAGGGACGAGCAGTACTTC. Translated: CAWTPTSYRDEQYF.

V gene TRBV6-1 combines with J gene TRBJ2-5; weak D call: TRBD2 (5 bases). CDR3 size: 13 residues. The V gene's germline CDR1 is MNHNS and CDR2 SASEGT. V was cut by 1 base and J by 5 bases, with 8 bases left in between. CDR3 loop: CASSEVGVETQYF. The DNA of the CDR3 is TGTGCCAGCAGTGAAGTCGGGGTGGAGACCCAGTACTTC.

The chain employs TRBV30 and TRBJ2-7, with a tentative D call TRBD1 (6 bases). This CDR3 is built from 13 residues. V lost 0 bases and J lost 0, with 6 bases in between. The germline gives CDR1 GTSNPN, CDR2 SVGIG (reference sequence). The CDR3 DNA sequence: TGTGCCTGGAGTGTAGGGGGCTCCTACGAGCAGTACTTC. Its protein is CAWSVGGSYEQYF.